These 16 T cell receptor beta chains came from one sample sequenced in a study of cytomegalovirus exposure and HLA in healthy donors. The PCR made use of 60 Vbeta and 13 Jbeta primers. TCRdb's table, derived via immunoSEQ multiplex PCR, lists solely in-frame clones and lacks some. This sample carries approximately 120,000 clones, 70% to 80% of them seen once, and the ten largest clones take around 4%. Sequencing used PBMCs. Source of these receptors: a man aged 40-49 years in good health and CMV-seronegative.

The rearrangement links TRBV19 to TRBJ1-5; tentatively, D is TRBD1 (5 bases). CDR1 is LNHDA and CDR2 is SQIVND in the germline V gene (reference sequence). This CDR3 region has 14 residues. The V gene lost 9 bases and the J gene lost 1 base, with 13 bases spanning the gap. CDR3 sequence reads: CASKGDKSNQPQHF. The CDR3 DNA reads as TGTGCCAGCAAAGGGGATAAGAGCAATCAGCCCCAGCATTTT.

This chain connects TRBV7-3 to TRBJ2-1; no reliable D call. Trimming pared 8 bases from V and 5 bases from J, leaving 10 bases between. The CDR3 runs 12 residues. The V gene's germline CDR1 is SGHTA and CDR2 FQGTGA. As DNA, the CDR3 is TGTGCCAGCGGCAAAGCGAACAATGAGCAGTTCTTC. This gives the protein CASGKANNEQFF.

This clone was picked up a small number of times. V is TRBV7-9 and J is TRBJ2-5; 7 bases are a match to TRBD1. Trimming cost V 5 bases and J 5 bases; bases outside gene matches: 8. The germline gives CDR1 SEHNR, CDR2 FQNEAQ (reference sequence). This CDR3 contains 14 residues. CDR3 coding DNA: TGTGCCAGCAGCGGAATAGGGGGCGGTGAGACCCAGTACTTC. Its translation is CASSGIGGGETQYF.

The CDR3 loop reads CASRGTGGSGNTIYF. The CDR3 region has the DNA TGTGCCAGCAGAGGGACAGGGGGGTCTGGAAACACCATATATTTT. The chain is built from TRBV6-5 and TRBJ1-3, with TRBD1 matching over 11 bases. Trimming cost V 6 bases and J 1 base; bases outside gene matches: 2. Per germline, CDR1 MNHEY and CDR2 SVGAGI. The CDR3 covers 15 residues.

This clone was recorded only once. The gene calls are TRBV30 and TRBJ1-6; D gene ambiguous. Germline values: CDR1 GTSNPN, CDR2 SVGIG (reference sequence). This CDR3 has 11 residues. Trimming cost V 1 base and J 7 bases, with 2 bases left between them. CDR3 protein: CAWSANSPLHF. In nucleotides, the CDR3 is TGTGCCTGGAGTGCAAATTCACCCCTCCACTTT.

The rearrangement uses TRBV5-1 and TRBJ2-7, with unresolved D. The V gene lost 0 bases and the J gene lost 1 base, with 5 bases spanning the gap. CDR3 length equals 13 residues. The germline CDR1 and CDR2 sequences are SGHRS and YFSETQ. The CDR3 DNA reads TGCGCCAGCAGCTTGGGTCAATCCTACGAGCAGTACTTC. It encodes CASSLGQSYEQYF.

This clone was seen just once. The sample carries other DNA sequences with the same CDR3. V gene TRBV7-2 combines with J gene TRBJ1-5, with D unclear. The CDR3 consists of 14 residues. V lost 5 bases to trimming and J lost 0 bases, with 8 bases between them. Germline assignment: CDR1 SGHTA and CDR2 FQGNSA. CDR3 DNA: TGTGCCAGCAGCCTCACGGTTAGCAATCAGCCCCAGCATTTT. It specifies CASSLTVSNQPQHF.

The chain is built from TRBV9 and TRBJ2-1; no clear D. CDR1 and CDR2 (germline): SGDLS, YYNGEE. V was pared by 4 bases and J by 5 bases, with 10 bases between. The CDR3 sequence is 13 residues long. The CDR3 sequence: CASSPQPDNEQFF. The DNA of the CDR3 is TGTGCCAGCAGCCCCCAACCGGACAATGAGCAGTTCTTC.

This clone was picked up one time. One end of the junction fails to match germline, which may point to a read error. The rearrangement links TRBV7-7 to TRBJ2-1; TRBD1 might be the D (5 bases). Germline V gives CDR1 SSHAT, CDR2 FNYEAQ (reference sequence). This CDR3 has 13 residues. The CDR3 protein is CASSLAGANEQFF. CDR3 coding DNA: TGTGCTAGCAGCTTAGCTGGGGCCAATGAGCAGTTCTTC.

This clone is a singleton in its sample. The chain links TRBV4-1 to TRBJ2-7; TRBD1 matches 8 bases. CDR1 and CDR2 from the germline V gene are MGHRA and YSYEKL. With 5 bases clipped from V and 6 bases from J, the junction kept 9 bases outside the gene matches. The CDR3 covers 14 residues. The CDR3 protein is CASSTATGGREQYF. CDR3 DNA sequence: TGCGCCAGCAGCACAGCAACAGGGGGGCGCGAGCAGTACTTC.

The chain carries TRBV9 and TRBJ2-3; TRBD1 matches 9 bases. Per the germline V gene, CDR1 is SGDLS and CDR2 is YYNGEE. V lost 4 bases and J lost 6; bases outside the gene matches: 6. The length of the CDR3 is 14 residues. In DNA, the CDR3 is TGTGCCAGCAGCAGCCGGGACAGGGTTGATACGCAGTATTTT. Its protein product is CASSSRDRVDTQYF.

This clone was seen a single time. The rearrangement links TRBV5-6 to TRBJ1-1; 11 bases align to TRBD1. The CDR3 extends over 16 amino acids. CDR1 and CDR2 (germline): SGHDT, YYEEEE. The junction had 4 bases not matched to a gene; V was cut back by 2 bases and J by 1 base. CDR3 in amino acids: CASSLSGTGGNTEAFF. The CDR3 DNA sequence: TGTGCCAGCAGCTTATCCGGGACAGGGGGGAACACTGAAGCTTTCTTT.

V usage is TRBV10-3 and J usage is TRBJ2-1; 15 nucleotides match TRBD2. CDR1 and CDR2 (germline): ENHRY, SYGVKD. The CDR3 is 18 amino acids. V trimming: 3 bases; J trimming: 3 bases; junction bases outside the gene matches: 6. The DNA for the CDR3 is TGTGCCATCAGTGACGGTGGGACTAGCGGGGGGCTCTACAATGAGCAGTTCTTC. The encoded protein is CAISDGGTSGGLYNEQFF.

J is TRBJ1-6 and V is TRBV27; the D is unclear. V gave up 2 bases and J gave up 9 bases, with 8 bases separating them. In germline, CDR1 is MNHEY, CDR2 SMNVEV (reference sequence). The length of the CDR3 is 13 residues. The CDR3: CASSLAGTSPLHF. The CDR3, as DNA: TGTGCCAGCAGTTTAGCAGGTACTTCACCCCTCCACTTT.

J is TRBJ2-1 and V is TRBV5-1, with 11 nucleotides matching TRBD2. V dropped 3 bases and J dropped 5; count of bases not matched to a gene: 4. Germline V gene lookup returns CDR1 SGHRS and CDR2 YFSETQ. The CDR3 consists of 15 residues. The CDR3 here is CASSWTSGFNNEQFF. The DNA of the CDR3 is TGCGCCAGCAGCTGGACTAGCGGGTTTAACAATGAGCAGTTCTTC.

The chain employs TRBV19 and TRBJ1-2; TRBD1 agrees at 10 bases. Germline assignment: CDR1 LNHDA and CDR2 SQIVND (reference sequence). There are 17 residues in the CDR3. Germline trimming cut 5 bases from V and 1 base from J; bases unmatched to any gene: 10. The CDR3 nucleotides are TGTGCCAGTAGTCAGAGGGACAGGGGAGGCGTTAACTATGGCTACACCTTC. Residues: CASSQRDRGGVNYGYTF.